This is a list of T cell receptor beta chains from one sample in a study of cytotoxic CD8 clonotypes in ibrutinib-treated CLL. Clones were read by immunoSEQ multiplex PCR, and TCRdb kept only the in-frame ones, dropping some. This table holds roughly 200,000 clones, about two thirds found once. This sample comprised PBMCs, obtained after 24 months of ibrutinib treatment. All receptors come from a human donor with chronic lymphocytic leukemia. CDR3s include the opening cysteine and the closing phenylalanine or tryptophan. Each record gives: V gene, clone size, CDR3 protein. Clone size appears in some rows only: once, few, many, or a class for an expanded clone.

V gene: TRBV27
clone size: NA
CDR3 protein: CATKYVAGNEQFF

V gene: TRBV2
clone size: NA
CDR3 protein: CASSEAPRSETQYF

V gene: TRBV5-6
clone size: NA
CDR3 protein: CASSLVPSGELFF

V gene: TRBV19
clone size: NA
CDR3 protein: CASSIVGTGGEAFF

V gene: TRBV19
clone size: NA
CDR3 protein: CASSISGSYEQYF

V gene: TRBV27
clone size: NA
CDR3 protein: CASSSSRFFEKLFF

V gene: TRBV18
clone size: few
CDR3 protein: CASSQDRDQPQHF

V gene: TRBV2
clone size: NA
CDR3 protein: CASSVRRGQPNTEAFF

V gene: TRBV7-2
clone size: NA
CDR3 protein: CASSLWLAGVGSYNEQFF

V gene: TRBV11-2
clone size: NA
CDR3 protein: CASSPYDPLGIYEQYF

V gene: TRBV6-5
clone size: NA
CDR3 protein: CASSYSSGGNSYEQYF

V gene: TRBV29-1
clone size: NA
CDR3 protein: CSAAGTSGDYTGELFF

V gene: TRBV7-3
clone size: NA
CDR3 protein: CASSLTRYGEAFF

V gene: TRBV19
clone size: NA
CDR3 protein: CASSMGREDQPQHF

V gene: TRBV19
clone size: NA
CDR3 protein: CASSIWGERNIQYF

V gene: TRBV5-1
clone size: NA
CDR3 protein: CASSLAGTADFEKLFF

V gene: TRBV5-1
clone size: NA
CDR3 protein: CASSLAPAGGNQPQHF

V gene: TRBV6-1
clone size: NA
CDR3 protein: CASSEGSWQPQHF

V gene: TRBV5-6
clone size: NA
CDR3 protein: CASSLDGQEYYEQYF

V gene: TRBV28
clone size: NA
CDR3 protein: CASSATGPVNEQYF

V gene: TRBV7-3
clone size: few
CDR3 protein: CASSLMSAGQETQYF

V gene: TRBV9
clone size: NA
CDR3 protein: CASSVGRLNEQFF

V gene: TRBV7-2
clone size: NA
CDR3 protein: CASSLTPGQNSEQYF

V gene: TRBV9
clone size: NA
CDR3 protein: CASSVVSGALDYGYTF

V gene: TRBV28
clone size: NA
CDR3 protein: CASSLLGLPRERDTQYF

V gene: TRBV19
clone size: NA
CDR3 protein: CASMAGTVNTEAFF

V gene: TRBV6-5
clone size: NA
CDR3 protein: CASSSDRVLYTGELFF

V gene: TRBV15
clone size: NA
CDR3 protein: CATSRVTSSNQPQHF

V gene: TRBV7-7
clone size: NA
CDR3 protein: CASSSGTGDEQYF

V gene: TRBV2
clone size: NA
CDR3 protein: CASTATGSNQPQHF

V gene: TRBV7-2
clone size: NA
CDR3 protein: CASSLQGPGPYEQYF

V gene: TRBV19
clone size: NA
CDR3 protein: CASSSRPGPYNEQFF

V gene: TRBV7-6
clone size: NA
CDR3 protein: CASSLGGGRYNEQFF

V gene: TRBV5-4
clone size: NA
CDR3 protein: CASSSGLAGTHEQFF

V gene: TRBV7-9
clone size: few
CDR3 protein: CASSSGPEAFF